This entry lists 2 T cell receptor beta chains sequenced from one sample in a study of glioma-infiltrating T cells. The iRepertoire nested amplicon-rescue multiplex PCR amplified TCR alpha and beta CDR3s from RNA. TCRdb re-called the multiplex PCR reads with MiXCR, one entry per CDR3 protein. The profile shows approximately 40,000 distinct CDR3 sequences, 20% to 25% of them singletons. Sequencing used glioma tissue, nonneoplastic brain tissue, or PBMCs (not recorded which). Source of these receptors: a human donor with low-grade glioma or glioblastoma, undergoing nonglioma brain surgery, or in good health (not recorded which).

This clonotype was counted many times. The rearrangement joins TRBV20-1 to TRBJ1-4; a possible D gene is TRBD1 (6 bases). The V end lost 0 bases, the J end lost 0 bases, and 8 bases lay between the germline ends. This CDR3 contains 15 residues. Germline values: CDR1 DFQATT, CDR2 SNEGSKA (reference sequence). CDR3 residues: CSAREGASTNEKLFF. CDR3 nucleotides: TGCAGTGCTAGAGAGGGGGCCTCAACTAATGAAAAACTGTTTTTT.

This chain connects TRBV2 to TRBJ2-1; 8 nucleotides line up with TRBD1. Germline-derived CDR1 and CDR2 are SNHLY and FYNNEI. J was trimmed by 13 bases and V by 3 bases; bases with no gene match: 20. The CDR3 covers 17 residues. CDR3 in DNA: TGTGCCAGCAGTGACCCAGGGGGCAAGGGGCCTTACAATTATCAGTTCTTC. It is translated as CASSDPGGKGPYNYQFF.